This T cell receptor beta chain was captured in a study of cytomegalovirus exposure and HLA in healthy donors. General observations from the study: Later, an analysis found that TCR clusters from the first cohort tended to co-occur in the 120 or so validation repertoires. The authors enumerated roughly 180 TCR beta chains as linked to cytomegalovirus.

Repertoires were generated with immunoSEQ multiplex PCR, while TCRdb's copy carries only in-frame clones and drops some. Here the sample spans 90,000 to 100,000 clones, 90% to 95% being singletons. The CDR3 has 13 amino acids. CDR1 ENHRY and CDR2 SYGVKD come from the germline V gene. Trimming stripped 5 bases from V and 3 bases from J, with 10 bases between. To note about this clone: Its target is not known.

The source material was PBMCs. The V and J genes are TRBV10-3 and TRBJ1-2; D not certain. This TCR derives from a woman in her thirties in good health and CMV-seropositive. The CDR3 here is CAISKDGDYGYTF. CDR3 nucleotide sequence: TGTGCCATCAGTAAAGACGGGGACTATGGCTACACCTTC.